This T cell receptor beta chain was identified during a study of vaccination and CD4 T cells after COVID-19. Germline assignment: CDR1 DFQATT and CDR2 SNEGSKA (reference sequence). Trimming shortened V by 0 bases and J by 2 bases, and 11 bases separated the two germline ends. The length of the CDR3 is 14 residues. Treatment meaning: roughly ten-day PBMC culture with coronavirus spike peptide pools or control peptides (ViraFEST assay). Regarding this clonotype: Its antigen is unknown.

The Oncomine TCR Beta short-read assay was applied to DNA of cultured CD4+ T cells. TCRdb processed the PCR reads anew with MiXCR; each CDR3 protein has one entry. Among around 25,000 distinct CDR3 sequences, roughly 45% were seen once, and the ten largest hold 6% to 9%. The chain couples TRBV20-1 to TRBJ2-7; weak D call: TRBD2 (6 bases). This TCR derives from a human donor who had recovered from COVID-19. The sequencing sample was made of CD4+ T cells from blood, cultured in vitro. The chain's CDR3 is CSAREASATYEQYF. The CDR3 region has the DNA TGCAGTGCTAGAGAGGCTAGCGCTACCTACGAGCAGTACTTC.